The 13 T cell receptor beta chains listed next were all sequenced from one sample in a study of T cell repertoires in cytomegalovirus infection. TCRdb re-analysed the reads in MiXCR, keeping a single row per CDR3 protein. Of approximately 730,000 distinct CDR3 sequences listed, about 27% were seen once; the top ten hold roughly 13%. Antigens of these TCRs are unknown. Source: cultured CD8+ T cells from PBMCs, taken from culture after CMV antigen stimulation. These receptors all stem from a human donor in good health (CMV status not recorded). Some clones in this sample may be carry-over from other donors' samples.

The chain is built from TRBV11-2 and TRBJ2-2; possibly TRBD1 or TRBD2 for D (5 bases each). The CDR3 runs 15 residues. From germline, CDR1 is SGHAT and CDR2 FQNNGV. V lost 7 bases and J 3 bases, leaving 15 bases between the germline ends. CDR3: CASTPPGPHTGELFF. CDR3 DNA sequence: TGTGCCAGCACCCCCCCGGGACCTCACACCGGGGAGCTGTTTTTT.

V and J are TRBV27 and TRBJ2-1; no clear D. Germline values: CDR1 MNHEY, CDR2 SMNVEV (reference sequence). This CDR3 spans 13 amino acids. V was clipped by 3 bases and J by 4 bases, with 7 bases between them. This CDR3 reads CASSLTFYNEQFF. The CDR3, as DNA: TGTGCCAGCAGTTTGACTTTTTACAATGAGCAGTTCTTC.

This clonotype was picked up many times. This chain links TRBV28 with TRBJ2-7; possibly TRBD1 for D (6 bases). CDR1 and CDR2 from the germline V gene are MDHEN and SYDVKM. Trimming left V 6 bases short and J 1 base short, with 19 bases between. There are 16 residues in the CDR3. The CDR3 bases are TGTGCCAGCAGGTCCTCGGGACACGACTCTTCCTACGAGCAGTACTTC. It translates to CASRSSGHDSSYEQYF.

V gene TRBV2 combines with J gene TRBJ2-4; D unclear. The V and J ends lost 0 bases and 0 bases respectively, with 21 bases between them. The germline V gene encodes CDR1 SNHLY and CDR2 FYNNEI. This CDR3 spans 20 amino acids. In nucleotides, the CDR3 is TGTGCCAGCAGTGAAGCGCTTCGGGTCATCTTACCATTAGCCAAAAACATTCAGTACTTC. This sequence encodes CASSEALRVILPLAKNIQYF.

The chain uses TRBV2 and TRBJ1-3, with D possibly being TRBD1 (5 bases). Deletions cut 9 bases from V and 0 bases from J, with 15 bases between. This CDR3 spans 15 amino acids. The germline V gene encodes CDR1 SNHLY and CDR2 FYNNEI. CDR3 residues: CARAGTENSGNTIYF. The CDR3 region has the DNA TGTGCCAGAGCCGGGACGGAAAACTCTGGAAACACCATATATTTT.

This clonotype has a handful of counts. The genes are TRBV11-2 and TRBJ1-2, with D uncertain. The CDR3 covers 15 residues. Trimming removed 1 base at V and 0 bases at J, with 9 bases between. Per germline, CDR1 SGHAT and CDR2 FQNNGV. Written as DNA, the CDR3 is TGTGCCAGCAGCTTAGGTGTAGGGACTAACTATGGCTACACCTTC. This encodes CASSLGVGTNYGYTF. Based on the CDR3 plus reference TRBV11-2 and TRBJ1-2, the full variable domain is EAGVAQSPRYKIIEKRQSVAFWCNPISGHATLYWYQQILGQGPKLLIQFQNNGVVDDSQLPKDRFSAERLKGVDSTLKIQPAKLEDSAVYLCASSLGVGTNYGYTFGSGTRLTVV.

The genes are TRBV2 and TRBJ1-5, with TRBD1 matching over 9 bases. The germline CDR1 and CDR2 sequences are SNHLY and FYNNEI. This CDR3 has 15 amino acids. The V gene end was trimmed by 3 bases and the J gene end by 6 bases; junction bases not matched to a gene: 6. DNA for the CDR3: TGTGCCAGCAGTGAGGGGACAGGGAGCGCTCAGCCCCAGCATTTT. This codes for CASSEGTGSAQPQHF.

The CDR3 here is CASSPQSVGLPEAFF. CDR3 DNA sequence: TGTGCCAGCAGCCCTCAATCGGTCGGGCTTCCGGAAGCTTTCTTT. V and J are TRBV9 and TRBJ1-1, with no clear D. CDR3 size: 15 residues. CDR1 is SGDLS and CDR2 is YYNGEE in the germline V gene. Between the trimmed V and J ends, which lost 4 bases and 8 bases, there was a span of 21 bases.

V usage is TRBV15 and J usage is TRBJ2-1, with D hard to call. V was pared by 1 base and J by 5 bases, with 6 bases between. The CDR3 totals 13 residues. Looked up from germline, CDR1 is LNHNV and CDR2 is YYDKDF (reference sequence). The CDR3 is CATSRVADNEQFF. The CDR3 DNA reads as TGTGCCACCAGCAGAGTTGCGGACAATGAGCAGTTCTTC.

The chain combines TRBV12-3 or TRBV12-4 with TRBJ1-2, with D perhaps TRBD1 (6 bases). The ends were cut back, 5 bases at V and 4 bases at J, with 17 bases in the middle. The CDR3 is 15 amino acids. CDR3 bases: TGTGCCAGCAGTCCAGGGGACCCAACGATCTATGGCTACACCTTC. This gives the protein CASSPGDPTIYGYTF.

This clonotype was seen many times. The chain has TRBV7-6 and TRBJ2-3; D is unclear. Trimming took off 1 base at V and 2 bases at J, with 4 bases between the two ends. CDR1 and CDR2 (germline): SGHVS, FNYEAQ. The CDR3 sequence is 13 residues long. This CDR3 reads CASSLGTTDTQYF. The CDR3 nucleotides read TGTGCCAGCAGCTTAGGCACCACAGATACGCAGTATTTT. Looking up the rest from reference TRBV7-6 and TRBJ2-3 gives the full variable domain: GAGVSQSPRYKVTKRGQDVALRCDPISGHVSLYWYRQALGQGPEFLTYFNYEAQQDKSGLPNDRFSAERPEGSISTLTIQRTEQRDSAMYRCASSLGTTDTQYFGPGTRLTVL.

This chain uses TRBV6-1 with TRBJ1-1; no firm D call. Deletions cut 1 base from V and 7 bases from J, with 13 bases between. Germline V gene sequence: CDR1 MNHNS, CDR2 SASEGT. This CDR3 comprises 14 residues. CDR3 bases: TGTGCCAGCAGTGAAGTGGGGAGCCCTATTGAAGCTTTCTTT. Encoded protein: CASSEVGSPIEAFF.

This clonotype was detected many times. The genes are TRBV11-2 and TRBJ2-3; 10 bases align to TRBD2. Trimming removed 3 bases from V and 2 bases from J; junction bases left unmatched: 5. Germline assignment: CDR1 SGHAT and CDR2 FQNNGV. The CDR3 extends over 16 amino acids. This CDR3 reads CASSFVAGGPTDTQYF. The CDR3 region has the DNA TGTGCCAGCAGCTTCGTAGCGGGGGGACCCACAGATACGCAGTATTTT.